A selection of T cell receptor beta chains follows, all from one sample in a study of T-cell reconstitution after alpha-beta-depleted transplantation in children. TCRdb redid the calling of the PCR reads with MiXCR, one entry per CDR3 protein. The sample has almost 400,000 distinct CDR3 sequences; around 21% are singletons. The sample here was PBMCs from the stem cell graft donor, taken from the stem cell graft. These receptors were collected from a human donor who donated a stem cell graft to a child with acute myeloid leukemia. CDR3s leave out the opening cysteine and the closing phenylalanine or tryptophan.

v_gene,j_gene,CDR3aa
TRBV24-1,TRBJ2-2,ATSDLPTDSTPNTGELF
TRBV11-2,TRBJ1-2,ASSARGTGNYGYT
TRBV9,TRBJ2-1,ASSVEGGGWDEQF
TRBV4-1,TRBJ1-3,ASSQEPGHADSGNTIY
TRBV10-3,TRBJ2-7,ATIRQGSSYEQY
TRBV4-2,TRBJ2-1,ASSQEQADSYNEQF
TRBV7-2,TRBJ1-1,ASSSGFRETEAF
TRBV2,TRBJ1-1,ASTGGRGNTEAF
TRBV20-1,TRBJ1-6,SAQKSSGASSPLH
TRBV24-1,TRBJ2-1,ATSVDVPYNEQF
TRBV5-1,TRBJ2-7,ASSLGQAASYEQY
TRBV20-1,TRBJ2-1,SAMALTGTNEQF
TRBV5-1,TRBJ2-7,ASSSGGGSVSYEQY
TRBV29-1,TRBJ2-7,SVLTSGSSYEQY
TRBV28,TRBJ2-7,ASRSTGDSSYEQY
TRBV20-1,TRBJ2-3,SARPGGPTQY
TRBV5-1,TRBJ1-6,ASSFRQGRGSPLH
TRBV2,TRBJ1-1,ASSEARDTEAF
TRBV27,TRBJ1-4,ASSTGTGRRVREKLF
TRBV28,TRBJ1-4,ASMQGAKEKLF
TRBV6-2/TRBV6-3,TRBJ2-7,ASSVRVYEQY
TRBV20-1,TRBJ2-1,SARTAGTIYNEQF
TRBV24-1,TRBJ2-1,ATSDLPIGLTMAHNEQF
TRBV11-2,TRBJ2-1,ASSLSQGGQVVNNEQF
TRBV12-3/TRBV12-4,TRBJ2-7,ASSSGLAGYYEQY
TRBV12-3/TRBV12-4,TRBJ2-2,ASSPTSGGEELF
TRBV7-2,TRBJ2-5,ASSLAGRMGETQY
TRBV12-3/TRBV12-4,TRBJ1-1,ASSFRPGDTEAF
TRBV13,TRBJ2-7,ASSLDRETYEQY
TRBV20-1,TRBJ2-7,SARSSGGYEQY
TRBV6-2/TRBV6-3,TRBJ2-1,ASSYGGEQF
TRBV20-1,TRBJ2-7,SARDSGGVYEQY
TRBV20-1,TRBJ1-1,SAVHRQGWD
TRBV20-1,TRBJ2-5,SAGTGLKETQY
TRBV4-3,TRBJ1-1,ASSQEGQGLEAF
TRBV12-3/TRBV12-4,TRBJ2-7,ASSGTGPLSEQY
TRBV5-1,TRBJ1-2,ASSLVTGFYGYT
TRBV11-2,TRBJ2-7,ASSRQVSPYEQY
TRBV2,TRBJ2-1,ASTIDRDNEQF
TRBV28,TRBJ2-3,ASSPRPAVTDTQY
TRBV6-6,TRBJ2-1,ASADSYNEQF
TRBV12-3/TRBV12-4,TRBJ2-7,ASKGYEQY
TRBV12-3/TRBV12-4,TRBJ2-2,ASSAKFANTGELF
TRBV20-1,TRBJ1-3,SAVGGEGNTIY
TRBV5-1,TRBJ2-1,ASSSYRTSGRGNEQF
TRBV11-2,TRBJ2-1,ASSQREGTWDEQF
TRBV11-1,TRBJ2-7,ASSTGDRSSYEQY
TRBV4-1,TRBJ2-1,ASSQEGRVDEQF
TRBV5-1,TRBJ2-3,ASQRREERRDTQY
TRBV5-4,TRBJ2-5,ASSLTGTQETQY
TRBV12-3/TRBV12-4,TRBJ2-5,ASSLSVQETQY
TRBV5-5,TRBJ1-1,ASSLATVNTEAF
TRBV4-2,TRBJ1-1,ASSQERQRNTEAF
TRBV20-1,TRBJ2-5,SARVGDRQETQY